Presented here are 32 T cell receptor beta chains from one specimen sequenced in a study of blood T cell repertoires in COVID-19. Clones were read by immunoSEQ multiplex PCR, and TCRdb kept only the in-frame ones, dropping some. The top ten hold around 3.6% of the sample, which has 55,000 to 70,000 clones, 87% seen once. The sample consisted of peripheral blood. All receptors derive from a woman between 45 and 65 years old with COVID-19, enrolled during active disease.

The J gene is TRBJ1-4, the V gene TRBV9, with D perhaps matching TRBD1 (5 bases). The germline CDR1 and CDR2 sequences are SGDLS and YYNGEE. The CDR3 has 15 amino acids. Trimming removed 0 bases from V and 6 bases from J, with 12 bases in between. The CDR3 bases are TGTGCCAGCAGCGTAGCATCTGGGGGGGATGAAAAACTGTTTTTT. It translates to CASSVASGGDEKLFF.

The V and J genes are TRBV6-6 and TRBJ1-6; D unclear. This CDR3 contains 14 residues. Trimming took off 2 bases at V and 8 bases at J, with 10 bases between the two ends. Per the germline V gene, CDR1 is MNHNY and CDR2 is SVGAGI (reference sequence). The CDR3 DNA follows: TGTGCCAGCAGTTACAGAGACGGGGATTCACCCCTCCACTTT. It is translated as CASSYRDGDSPLHF.

V gene TRBV18 combines with J gene TRBJ1-6, with TRBD1 matching 7 bases. Germline trimming cut 2 bases from V and 7 bases from J; bases unmatched to any gene: 5. This CDR3 has 15 residues. Looked up from germline, CDR1 is KGHSH and CDR2 is LQKENI. The DNA of the CDR3 is TGTGCCAGCTCACCAGTTGAACAGGGGAATTCACCCCTCCACTTT. Amino acids: CASSPVEQGNSPLHF.

The rearrangement uses TRBV6-5 and TRBJ2-2; D gene uncertain. This CDR3 is 16 amino acids long. The germline V gene has CDR1 MNHEY and CDR2 SVGAGI. V gave up 2 bases and J gave up 6 bases, with 16 bases separating them. The CDR3 DNA follows: TGTGCCAGCAGTTACCTCCGCCCTAGTCAAGCCGGGGAGCTGTTTTTT. Translating it yields CASSYLRPSQAGELFF.

J is TRBJ2-3 and V is TRBV7-2, with 7 bases aligning to TRBD2. Germline CDR1 reads SGHTA; CDR2 reads FQGNSA. Trimming removed 4 bases from V and 0 bases from J; junction bases left unmatched: 13. The CDR3 consists of 18 residues. CDR3 region: CASSSGSWDYASTDTQYF. As DNA, the CDR3 is TGTGCCAGCAGCTCCGGGTCGTGGGACTATGCTAGCACAGATACGCAGTATTTT.

The gene calls are TRBV15 and TRBJ2-1; 9 bases agree with TRBD2. CDR3 length equals 15 residues. From germline, CDR1 is LNHNV and CDR2 YYDKDF (reference sequence). Germline trimming cut 2 bases from V and 2 bases from J; bases unmatched to any gene: 1. The CDR3 sequence is CATSRLAGTYNEQFF. The CDR3 DNA reads as TGTGCCACCAGCAGACTAGCGGGGACCTACAATGAGCAGTTCTTC. Full variable domain (rest looked up from reference TRBV15 and TRBJ2-1): DAMVIQNPRYQVTQFGKPVTLSCSQTLNHNVMYWYQQKSSQAPKLLFHYYDKDFNNEADTPDNFQSRRPNTSFCFLDIRSPGLGDTAMYLCATSRLAGTYNEQFFGPGTRLTVL.

V gene TRBV11-2 combines with J gene TRBJ2-5, with a possible D match to TRBD2 (5 bases). Germline V gives CDR1 SGHAT, CDR2 FQNNGV. The germline V and J ends were trimmed by 5 bases and 2 bases, with 12 bases remaining between them. The CDR3 is 14 residues long. CDR3 protein: CASSLDSYQETQYF. The CDR3 nucleotides are TGTGCCAGCAGCCTGGACTCATATCAAGAGACCCAGTACTTC.

The rearrangement links TRBV5-1 to TRBJ1-2; D is perhaps TRBD1 (5 bases). Trimming removed 4 bases from V and 7 bases from J, with 23 bases in between. This CDR3 comprises 16 residues. The germline V gene encodes CDR1 SGHRS and CDR2 YFSETQ. CDR3 in amino acids: CASSAGLTPTHLGYTF. CDR3 nucleotides: TGCGCCAGCAGCGCGGGACTAACCCCCACCCATCTTGGCTACACCTTC.

For this clone: Distinct nucleotide sequences in the sample also encode this CDR3. The chain carries TRBV7-3 and TRBJ1-1; 9 nucleotides line up with TRBD1. Germline V CDR1 and CDR2: SGHTA, FQGTGA. The CDR3 is made up of 13 amino acids. V was clipped by 6 bases and J by 5 bases; unmatched bases: 4. The CDR3 DNA follows: TGTGCCAGCAGTCTGACAGGGGGGACTGAAGCTTTCTTT. Translation: CASSLTGGTEAFF.

The chain uses TRBV2 and TRBJ1-5; possible D gene TRBD1, 5 bases. Trimming took off 7 bases at V and 7 bases at J, with 14 bases between the two ends. This CDR3 has 13 residues. Per the germline V gene, CDR1 is SNHLY and CDR2 is FYNNEI. DNA for the CDR3: TGTGCCAGCAATGTTGGCCGGGGGCAGCCCCAGCATTTT. Residues: CASNVGRGQPQHF. Full variable domain (remainder filled in from reference TRBV2 and TRBJ1-5): EPEVTQTPSHQVTQMGQEVILRCVPISNHLYFYWYRQILGQKVEFLVSFYNNEISEKSEIFDDQFSVERPDGSNFTLKIRSTKLEDSAMYFCASNVGRGQPQHFGDGTRLSIL.

This clone occurred a few times. The chain couples TRBV10-3 to TRBJ2-2; D is possibly TRBD2 (5 bases). The CDR3 spans 13 residues. Trimming took off 8 bases at V and 4 bases at J, with 11 bases between the two ends. Germline CDR1 and CDR2: ENHRY and SYGVKD. In nucleotides, the CDR3 is TGTGCCATCGCTCCCGCGGGCACCGGGGAGCTGTTTTTT. Residues: CAIAPAGTGELFF.

This clone was recorded once. The chain links TRBV5-4 to TRBJ2-7; 8 nucleotides agree with TRBD1. Germline loops: CDR1 SGHNT, CDR2 YYREEE (reference sequence). CDR3 length: 16 amino acids. After removal of 0 bases from V and 4 bases from J, the junction contained 9 bases not matched to a gene. The CDR3 reads CASSLGFGTGYYEQYF. The CDR3 DNA reads as TGTGCCAGCAGCTTGGGCTTCGGGACAGGATATTACGAGCAGTACTTC.

The V gene is TRBV28, the J gene TRBJ1-2; D is undetermined. The CDR3 covers 12 residues. The ends were cut back, 6 bases at V and 4 bases at J, with 9 bases in the middle. CDR1 is MDHEN, CDR2 SYDVKM, per germline. The CDR3 region has the DNA TGTGCCAGCAGAACAGCCTCCTATGGCTACACCTTC. It codes for CASRTASYGYTF.

This clone was seen more than once but under ten times. The gene calls are TRBV28 and TRBJ1-1, with D tentatively TRBD1 (6 bases). Germline-derived CDR1 and CDR2 are MDHEN and SYDVKM. There are 14 residues in the CDR3. V lost 7 bases and J lost 5, with 17 bases in between. CDR3 DNA: TGTGCCAGCACCGTACGACAGGAAAGGACTGAAGCTTTCTTT. This sequence encodes CASTVRQERTEAFF.

The V gene is TRBV7-9, the J gene TRBJ2-1, with D possibly being TRBD1 (6 bases). This CDR3 is built from 14 residues. V gave up 5 bases and J gave up 5 bases, with 13 bases separating them. Germline lookup yields CDR1 SEHNR and CDR2 FQNEAQ (reference sequence). CDR3 amino acids: CASSPQGKDNEQFF. Written as DNA, the CDR3 is TGTGCCAGCAGCCCACAGGGTAAGGACAATGAGCAGTTCTTC.

V gene TRBV29-1 combines with J gene TRBJ2-1; the D is unclear. The germline V and J ends were trimmed by 7 bases and 6 bases, with 10 bases remaining between them. There are 11 residues in the CDR3. Germline lookup yields CDR1 SQVTM and CDR2 ANQGSEA. CDR3 region: CSAWSLNEQFF. The CDR3 DNA sequence: TGCAGCGCCTGGAGTCTCAATGAGCAGTTCTTC.

The count of this clone is one. The gene calls are TRBV6-2 or TRBV6-3 and TRBJ1-1; D not certain. The V end lost 4 bases, the J end lost 0 bases, and 15 bases lay between the germline ends. The CDR3 has 16 amino acids. Germline V lookup: CDR1 MNHEY, CDR2 SVGEGT. CDR3 coding DNA: TGTGCCAGCAGTTTTGGGCAGTTAATCATGAACACTGAAGCTTTCTTT. It yields the protein CASSFGQLIMNTEAFF.

In this sample, this clone turned up a few times. The rearrangement uses TRBV5-4 and TRBJ2-2; a weak D match, TRBD1 (5 bases). The V end was cut by 2 bases, the J end by 6 bases, with 17 bases between. The CDR3 totals 16 residues. From germline, CDR1 is SGHNT and CDR2 YYREEE (reference sequence). The CDR3 DNA follows: TGTGCCAGCAGCTTTGCTCCGGCAGGGTCACCCGGGGAGCTGTTTTTT. It yields the protein CASSFAPAGSPGELFF.

The chain links TRBV5-8 to TRBJ2-5, with D possibly being TRBD1 (6 bases). V shed 2 bases and J shed 6 bases, with 14 bases lying between them. CDR3 size: 14 residues. Germline V CDR1 and CDR2: SGHTS, YDEGEE. The CDR3 DNA follows: TGTGCCAGCAGCTTAAGACAGGCTGGGAAGACCCAGTACTTC. Encoded protein: CASSLRQAGKTQYF. Full variable domain (remainder filled in from reference TRBV5-8 and TRBJ2-5): EAGVTQSPTHLIKTRGQQATLRCSPISGHTSVYWYQQALGLGLQFLLWYDEGEERNRGNFPPRFSGRQFPNYSSELNVNALELEDSALYLCASSLRQAGKTQYFGPGTRLLVL.

The chain combines TRBV9 with TRBJ2-5; possible D gene TRBD2, 5 bases. Trimming removed 4 bases from V and 4 bases from J, with 23 bases in between. Germline assignment: CDR1 SGDLS and CDR2 YYNGEE. The CDR3 contains 17 residues. CDR3 sequence: CASSSSSSSHRGETQYF. The CDR3 DNA reads as TGTGCCAGCAGCTCTTCAAGTTCGAGTCACCGGGGAGAGACCCAGTACTTC.

The chain employs TRBV4-2 and TRBJ2-3; 12 nucleotides agree with TRBD2. Germline CDR1 reads LGHNA; CDR2 reads YNFKEQ. The CDR3 consists of 15 residues. V was clipped by 2 bases and J by 4 bases; unmatched bases: 1. CDR3 sequence (DNA): TGTGCCAGCAGCCAACTAGCGGGAGGGCCAGATACGCAGTATTTT. This gives the protein CASSQLAGGPDTQYF.

The rearrangement uses TRBV2 and TRBJ2-3; tentative D call: TRBD1 (6 bases). V dropped 6 bases and J dropped 8 bases, with 27 bases sitting between them. Germline loops: CDR1 SNHLY, CDR2 FYNNEI. The CDR3 is 17 amino acids. CDR3 nucleotide sequence: TGTGCCAGCAGGGGAGTTCGAGTGGGGGCTGGCCGGGGTACGCAGTATTTT. The encoded protein is CASRGVRVGAGRGTQYF.

The V gene is TRBV12-3 or TRBV12-4, the J gene TRBJ1-5, with TRBD1 as a possible D gene (6 bases). Trimming pared 6 bases from V and 13 bases from J, leaving 13 bases between. The CDR3 contains 11 residues. DNA for the CDR3: TGTGCCAGCAGGAAAGACAGGCGGCAGCATTTT. Encoded protein: CASRKDRRQHF.

This clone showed up just a few times. The chain has TRBV2 and TRBJ1-6; no definite D call. Per germline, CDR1 SNHLY and CDR2 FYNNEI. This CDR3 is 13 amino acids long. V lost 2 bases and J lost 6, with 5 bases in between. Here the CDR3 reads CASSENTNSPLHF. DNA for the CDR3: TGTGCCAGCAGTGAAAACACTAATTCACCCCTCCACTTT.

The chain has TRBV28 and TRBJ1-4, with TRBD1 as a possible D gene (5 bases). The germline gives CDR1 MDHEN, CDR2 SYDVKM. V dropped 5 bases and J dropped 6 bases, with 13 bases sitting between them. The CDR3 loop spans 14 amino acids. CDR3 bases: TGTGCCAGCAGTGGTTCGGGGACTGATGAAAAACTGTTTTTT. Amino acid sequence: CASSGSGTDEKLFF. Full variable domain (outside the CDR3, taken from reference TRBV28 and TRBJ1-4): DVKVTQSSRYLVKRTGEKVFLECVQDMDHENMFWYRQDPGLGLRLIYFSYDVKMKEKGDIPEGYSVSREKKERFSLILESASTNQTSMYLCASSGSGTDEKLFFGSGTQLSVL.

This clone was observed a single time. This chain uses TRBV9 with TRBJ1-1, with D tentatively TRBD1 (6 bases). CDR1 SGDLS and CDR2 YYNGEE come from the germline V gene. This CDR3 region has 14 residues. Trimming pared 0 bases from V and 3 bases from J, leaving 9 bases between. CDR3 in amino acids: CASSVGGGDTEAFF. The DNA of the CDR3 is TGTGCCAGCAGCGTAGGAGGGGGGGACACTGAAGCTTTCTTT.

The genes are TRBV24-1 and TRBJ2-6; 7 positions agree with TRBD1. The ends lost 5 bases at V and 2 bases at J; junction bases unmatched: 8. The germline CDR1 and CDR2 sequences are KGHDR and SFDVKD. The CDR3 is made up of 17 amino acids. This chain's CDR3 is CATSGGGHYTGANVLTF. CDR3 DNA sequence: TGTGCCACCAGTGGAGGGGGCCATTACACTGGGGCCAACGTCCTGACTTTC.

The chain is built from TRBV9 and TRBJ2-2; possible D gene TRBD1, 6 bases. Germline V gene data show CDR1 as SGDLS and CDR2 as YYNGEE. This CDR3 has 13 residues. The germline V and J ends were trimmed by 2 bases and 5 bases, with 7 bases remaining between them. CDR3 DNA: TGTGCCAGCAGCGTTACAGGGACCGGGGAGCTGTTTTTT. Its protein is CASSVTGTGELFF.

V is TRBV2 and J is TRBJ1-2; unclear D gene. Deletions cut 6 bases from V and 0 bases from J, with 14 bases between. CDR1 SNHLY and CDR2 FYNNEI come from the germline V gene. The length of the CDR3 is 15 residues. CDR3 sequence (DNA): TGTGCCAGCAGCCCTAGTGGGTCCGCTAACTATGGCTACACCTTC. It encodes CASSPSGSANYGYTF.

The rearrangement uses TRBV6-5 and TRBJ2-7; 8 bases map to TRBD2. Unmatched junction bases numbered 3, after V lost 2 bases and J lost 0 bases. This CDR3 has 15 residues. Germline V gives CDR1 MNHEY, CDR2 SVGAGI. The CDR3 loop reads CASSYGGRSSYEQYF. As DNA, the CDR3 is TGTGCCAGCAGTTACGGCGGGAGGAGCTCCTACGAGCAGTACTTC.

V is TRBV2 and J is TRBJ1-4, with 8 positions matching TRBD1. V dropped 5 bases and J dropped 7; count of bases not matched to a gene: 12. The V gene's germline CDR1 is SNHLY and CDR2 FYNNEI. This CDR3 region has 16 residues. The CDR3 loop is CASSRDRPVRGEKLFF. In nucleotides, the CDR3 is TGTGCCAGCAGTCGGGACAGGCCCGTCAGAGGTGAAAAACTGTTTTTT. Combining the CDR3 with reference TRBV2 and TRBJ1-4 gives the whole variable domain EPEVTQTPSHQVTQMGQEVILRCVPISNHLYFYWYRQILGQKVEFLVSFYNNEISEKSEIFDDQFSVERPDGSNFTLKIRSTKLEDSAMYFCASSRDRPVRGEKLFFGSGTQLSVL.

The V and J genes are TRBV7-8 and TRBJ2-3; maybe TRBD2 (5 bases). V lost 3 bases and J lost 3, with 10 bases in between. The length of the CDR3 is 14 residues. The germline V gene encodes CDR1 SGHVS and CDR2 FQNEAQ. Here the CDR3 DNA reads TGTGCCAGCAGCTTTAGCGTAGGGACAGATACGCAGTATTTT. It yields the protein CASSFSVGTDTQYF. The full variable domain, its missing parts supplied by reference TRBV7-8 and TRBJ2-3, is GAGVSQSPRYKVAKRGQDVALRCDPISGHVSLFWYQQALGQGPEFLTYFQNEAQLDKSGLPSDRFFAERPEGSVSTLKIQRTQQEDSAVYLCASSFSVGTDTQYFGPGTRLTVL.